This TCR beta chain was recovered during a study of T-cell memory formation after mild COVID-19. Across the study: TCR clusters were mostly donor specific. Findings of the study overall: CD4/CD8 balance characterized clones contracting day 15 to 85, and CD4+ skew characterized later expanders.

MiXCR, run by TCRdb on the 5' RACE reads, gives a single entry per CDR3 protein. Here the sample spans 470,000 or so distinct CDR3 sequences, under 20% being singletons. Between the trimmed V and J ends, which lost 5 bases and 5 bases, there was a span of 18 bases. Germline CDR1 SEHNR, CDR2 FQNEAQ (reference sequence). The CDR3 covers 16 residues. In the case of this clonotype: Its matching antigen is unknown.

The source is a man aged 18 to 35 who had mild COVID-19 (a few samples of this study predate the infection). Cell type and time point are not known. The sequencing sample was made of PBMCs or a T cell subset sorted from them (not recorded which). The chain recombines TRBV7-9 with TRBJ2-2, with a tentative D call TRBD2 (6 bases). The CDR3 is CASSLIRGTRTGELFF. DNA of the CDR3: TGTGCCAGCAGCCTTATTCGGGGGACGAGGACCGGGGAGCTGTTTTTT.